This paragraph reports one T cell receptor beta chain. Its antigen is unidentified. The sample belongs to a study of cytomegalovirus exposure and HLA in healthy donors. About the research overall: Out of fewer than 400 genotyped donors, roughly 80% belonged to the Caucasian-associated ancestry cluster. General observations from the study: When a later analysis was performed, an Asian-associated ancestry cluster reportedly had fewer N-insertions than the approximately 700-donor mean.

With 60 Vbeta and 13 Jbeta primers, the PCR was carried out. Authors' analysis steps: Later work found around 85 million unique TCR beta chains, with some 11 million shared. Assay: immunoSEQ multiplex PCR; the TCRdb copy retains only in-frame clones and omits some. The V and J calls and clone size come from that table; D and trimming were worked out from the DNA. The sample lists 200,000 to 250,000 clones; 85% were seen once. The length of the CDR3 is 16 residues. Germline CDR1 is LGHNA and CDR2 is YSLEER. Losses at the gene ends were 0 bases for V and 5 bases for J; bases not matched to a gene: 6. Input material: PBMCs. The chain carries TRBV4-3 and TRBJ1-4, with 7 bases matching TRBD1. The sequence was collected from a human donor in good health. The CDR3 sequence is CASSQEDRTKNEKLFF. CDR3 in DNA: TGCGCCAGCAGCCAAGAGGACAGGACAAAAAATGAAAAACTGTTTTTT.